The clone carrying this T cell receptor beta chain was counted once. The CDR3 loop spans 15 amino acids. Looked up from germline, CDR1 is SGDLS and CDR2 is YYNGEE. Trimming took off 3 bases at V and 0 bases at J, with 12 bases between the two ends. The source of the sample is a study of blood T cell repertoires in COVID-19. TCRdb keeps only in-frame clones here, not all; method: immunoSEQ multiplex PCR. This table holds about 30,000 clones, roughly nine tenths found once. This clonotype was obtained from a human donor with active COVID-19. The donor label of this sample is uncertain. V is TRBV9 and J is TRBJ2-5; D uncertain. Sequencing was performed on peripheral blood. The CDR3 spells CASSAKELYQETQYF. CDR3 in DNA: TGTGCCAGCAGCGCGAAGGAGCTGTACCAAGAGACCCAGTACTTC.